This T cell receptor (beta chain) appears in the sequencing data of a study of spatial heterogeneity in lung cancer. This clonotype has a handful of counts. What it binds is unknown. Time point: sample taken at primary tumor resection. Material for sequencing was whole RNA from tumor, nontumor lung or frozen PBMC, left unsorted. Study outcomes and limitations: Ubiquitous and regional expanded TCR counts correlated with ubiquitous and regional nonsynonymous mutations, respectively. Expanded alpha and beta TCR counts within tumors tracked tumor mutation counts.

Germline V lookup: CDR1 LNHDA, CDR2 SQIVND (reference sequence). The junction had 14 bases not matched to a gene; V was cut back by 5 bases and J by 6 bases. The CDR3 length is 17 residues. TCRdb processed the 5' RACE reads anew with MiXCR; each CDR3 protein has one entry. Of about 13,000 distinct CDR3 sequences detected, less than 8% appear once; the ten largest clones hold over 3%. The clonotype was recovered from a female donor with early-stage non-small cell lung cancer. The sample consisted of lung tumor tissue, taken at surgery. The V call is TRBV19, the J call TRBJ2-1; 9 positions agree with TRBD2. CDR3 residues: CASSPRSGGRGLNEQFF. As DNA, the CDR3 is TGTGCCAGTAGTCCCCGCAGCGGCGGGAGGGGGCTCAATGAGCAGTTCTTC.